The rows below give T cell receptor beta chains drawn from one sample of a study of blood T cells in healthy people across ages. Via MiXCR, TCRdb re-called the 5' RACE reads, giving one row per CDR3 protein. This table has roughly 860,000 distinct CDR3 sequences, about 59% appearing once. Sequenced input: blood. The receptors shown here come from a man under 40 in good health. The CDR3 runs from the conserved cysteine through the conserved F or W. The listing skips clone size in some rows; elsewhere it reads once, few, many or a size class.

j_call | v_call | clone_size | cdr3_length | cdr3_aa
. | TRBV12-3/TRBV12-4 | . | 14 | CASTGTLTRGTQYF
TRBJ2-7 | TRBV7-2 | . | 11 | CASSLYAEQYF
TRBJ2-1 | TRBV3-1 | . | 15 | CASSRMGQGVNEQFF
TRBJ2-3 | TRBV12-3/TRBV12-4 | . | 13 | CASSTPNTDTQYF
TRBJ1-6 | TRBV7-9 | . | 15 | CASSLIRTGDSPLHF
TRBJ2-3 | TRBV20-1 | . | 16 | CSARDIERGRLDTQYF
TRBJ1-4 | TRBV9 | . | 17 | CASSVGGLGLTDEKLFF
TRBJ1-5 | TRBV3-1 | . | 18 | CASSQGGHISRANQPQHF
TRBJ2-7 | TRBV20-1 | . | 12 | CSRQGISYEQYF
TRBJ2-5 | TRBV28 | . | 14 | CASSLPFDPLEQYF
TRBJ2-1 | TRBV7-9 | few | 15 | CASSLPGAAYNEQFF
TRBJ2-1 | TRBV20-1 | . | 19 | CSARGGRAGQSSSYNEQFF
TRBJ2-3 | TRBV7-2 | . | 16 | CASSLASNGVTDTQYF
TRBJ2-7 | TRBV20-1 | . | 14 | CSAPPGTGAYEQYF
TRBJ2-3 | TRBV15 | few | 18 | CATSRDPRQGRVDDTQYF
TRBJ2-1 | TRBV6-5 | . | 16 | CASSYGWDRGRNEQFF
TRBJ2-1 | TRBV4-2 | . | 13 | CASSQERGWEQFF
. | TRBV7-2 | . | 17 | CASSSRGRLPSQETQYF
TRBJ2-5 | TRBV6-2/TRBV6-3 | once | 13 | CASNRRGIGTQYF
TRBJ2-7 | TRBV6-1 | . | 17 | CASSRGGTPGPSYEQYF
TRBJ2-1 | TRBV2 | few | 15 | CASSELWGSYNEQFF
TRBJ1-2 | TRBV29-1 | once | 14 | CSVASMGQGFGYTF
TRBJ2-1 | TRBV9 | . | 14 | CASSVADGKNEQFF
TRBJ2-7 | TRBV15 | few | 12 | CATSWDLGEQYF
TRBJ2-5 | TRBV12-3/TRBV12-4 | few | 13 | CASSLSSKMTQYF
TRBJ2-3 | TRBV4-2 | . | 17 | CASSQGTGGSYGDTQYF
TRBJ1-2 | TRBV7-2 | . | 16 | CASTQLKDRERGGYTF
TRBJ2-3 | TRBV7-8 | once | 17 | CASSSQSSGGLPDTQYF
TRBJ1-2 | TRBV4-3 | few | 15 | CASSQATMGVYGYTF
TRBJ2-3 | TRBV9 | . | 18 | CASSPQSRLAGGTDTQYF
TRBJ1-5 | TRBV5-1 | . | 15 | CASSLGDPGHRPQHF
. | TRBV12-3/TRBV12-4 | few | 15 | CASSYAGQGVDEQYF
TRBJ1-5 | TRBV12-3/TRBV12-4 | . | 16 | CASSGGTGRSNQPQHF
TRBJ2-7 | TRBV6-2/TRBV6-3 | . | 14 | CASSPPAGGHEQYF
TRBJ2-5 | TRBV5-1 | . | 17 | CASSPETPSSGGETQYF
TRBJ2-3 | TRBV7-2 | . | 17 | CASSLRALDRIADTQYF
TRBJ2-1 | TRBV27 | . | 14 | CASSVGLGSGEQFF
TRBJ2-5 | TRBV5-4 | few | 15 | CASSLVQGLGETQYF
TRBJ2-3 | TRBV4-2 | . | 15 | CACSQGSGGTDTQYF
. | TRBV2 | . | 16 | CASSEKYAGQRAEQYF
TRBJ1-4 | TRBV29-1 | . | 14 | CSVGLGGSNEKLFF
TRBJ2-1 | TRBV7-2 | . | 16 | CASSLLSGGSHNEQFF
TRBJ2-5 | TRBV5-1 | . | 15 | CASSLQGVDQETQYF
TRBJ2-7 | TRBV3-1 | . | 15 | CASSQDAGQTYEQYF
TRBJ1-6 | TRBV14 | . | 15 | CASSPRTGGSSPLHF
TRBJ1-2 | TRBV7-2 | . | 13 | CASGSGTSYGYTF
TRBJ2-4 | TRBV9 | . | 14 | CASSVGGTKNIQYF
TRBJ2-7 | TRBV9 | . | 15 | CASSVSGGAPYEQYF
TRBJ2-3 | TRBV20-1 | . | 15 | CSASTLAGFTDTRYF
TRBJ1-5 | TRBV2 | . | 17 | CASRGGSLAYSNQPQHF
TRBJ2-1 | TRBV6-2/TRBV6-3 | . | 16 | CASSHRQGSPYNEQFF
TRBJ1-1 | TRBV29-1 | . | 12 | CSVGGGYTEAFF
TRBJ2-7 | TRBV28 | . | 15 | CASSSGQGAVYEQYF
TRBJ2-1 | TRBV13 | . | 16 | CASSLTPHQAGNEQFF
TRBJ1-2 | TRBV2 | . | 14 | CARAGPHSNYGYTF
TRBJ2-6 | TRBV4-3 | . | 16 | CASSQEVSSGASVLTF
TRBJ2-1 | TRBV3-1 | . | 15 | CASSRLRSSYNEQFF
TRBJ1-6 | TRBV28 | . | 14 | CASSPGIFGSPLHF
TRBJ2-2 | TRBV6-6 | . | 10 | CASGYGELFF
. | TRBV10-3 | . | 14 | CAISVLTGANEQYF